The 26 T cell receptor beta chains below were found in one sample sequenced in a study of human T cells and chemical hapten exposure. Documented time point: patch test 1, 2 weeks after DPC sensitization. Treatment meaning: therapeutic diphenylcyclopropenone sensitization with weekly scalp DPC. TCRdb re-called the RACE reads with MiXCR, one entry per CDR3 protein. The sample lists fewer than 200,000 distinct CDR3 sequences, around 20% occurring once. Sequencing used whole blood, obtained in connection with sensitization to the hapten diphenylcyclopropenone (DPC). The origin of the receptors is a woman in her forties or fifties with alopecia areata. Some clones in this sample may be carry-over from other donors' samples.

This clonotype showed up just a few times. This chain joins TRBV6-1 and TRBJ1-1, with D unresolved. Between the trimmed V and J ends, which lost 2 bases and 0 bases, there was a span of 7 bases. Germline-derived CDR1 and CDR2 are MNHNS and SASEGT. CDR3 length equals 14 residues. CDR3 DNA sequence: TGTGCCAGCAGTGAACCGAACATGAACACTGAAGCTTTCTTT. It yields the protein CASSEPNMNTEAFF.

The gene calls are TRBV5-1 and TRBJ1-2; D is ambiguous. The ends were cut back, 1 base at V and 3 bases at J, with 13 bases in the middle. CDR1 and CDR2 from the germline V gene are SGHRS and YFSETQ. The CDR3 runs to 15 residues. The CDR3 region has the DNA TGCGCCAGCAGCTTGCGAACAGCTGGGCACTATGGCTACACCTTC. It specifies CASSLRTAGHYGYTF.

The V call is TRBV15, the J call TRBJ1-1; no clear D. Per germline, CDR1 LNHNV and CDR2 YYDKDF (reference sequence). Trimming removed 0 bases at V and 8 bases at J, with 10 bases between. The length of the CDR3 is 13 residues. CDR3 in DNA: TGTGCCACCAGCAGAGATCGTTGGGAAGAAGCTTTCTTT. Protein: CATSRDRWEEAFF.

The chain combines TRBV15 with TRBJ1-5; TRBD1 agrees at 9 bases. The germline V gene encodes CDR1 LNHNV and CDR2 YYDKDF (reference sequence). The CDR3 spans 18 residues. J was trimmed by 6 bases and V by 5 bases; bases with no gene match: 17. CDR3 sequence: CATSYSSGTGSSFQPQHF. The DNA for the CDR3 is TGTGCCACCAGCTATAGTTCCGGGACAGGGTCTTCATTTCAGCCCCAGCATTTT.

This chain connects TRBV20-1 to TRBJ2-7, with TRBD2 matching 8 bases. V dropped 0 bases and J dropped 2; count of bases not matched to a gene: 6. Germline V gene sequence: CDR1 DFQATT, CDR2 SNEGSKA (reference sequence). This CDR3 contains 15 residues. In DNA form, the CDR3 reads TGCAGTGCTAGAGATGGAGCGGGGGCTACCTACGAGCAGTACTTC. Residues: CSARDGAGATYEQYF.

V and J are TRBV11-2 and TRBJ2-7; TRBD2 might be the D (6 bases). The CDR3 length is 17 residues. Trimming left V 1 base short and J 2 bases short, with 18 bases between. Germline-derived CDR1 and CDR2 are SGHAT and FQNNGV. The CDR3 is CASSLVGVGGRTYEQYF. The DNA for the CDR3 is TGTGCCAGCAGCTTAGTAGGCGTTGGAGGGAGGACCTACGAGCAGTACTTC.

This clonotype was counted only a few times. The chain combines TRBV5-1 with TRBJ2-7, with 7 bases fitting TRBD2. Trimming at V came to 3 bases and at J to 0 bases, leaving 12 bases not matched to a gene. Germline V CDR1 and CDR2: SGHRS, YFSETQ. This CDR3 spans 17 amino acids. The CDR3 coding sequence is TGCGCCAGCAGCTGGGGGGGGTTGCGGGACCGCTCCTACGAGCAGTACTTC. Its translation: CASSWGGLRDRSYEQYF.

This clonotype was seen only a few times. This rearrangement joins TRBV11-1 to TRBJ2-1, with D perhaps given as TRBD1 or TRBD2 (5 bases each). CDR3 size: 14 residues. Germline V lookup: CDR1 SGHAT, CDR2 FQDESV (reference sequence). The ends were cut back, 4 bases at V and 5 bases at J, with 12 bases in the middle. Here the CDR3 reads CASSSGLPDNEQFF. In DNA, the CDR3 is TGTGCCAGCAGCTCGGGGCTACCCGACAATGAGCAGTTCTTC.

There are a few counts of this clonotype. This chain joins TRBV18 and TRBJ1-1; 11 nucleotides agree with TRBD1. V trimming: 3 bases; J trimming: 4 bases; junction bases outside the gene matches: 1. In germline, CDR1 is KGHSH, CDR2 LQKENI. CDR3 length: 14 residues. The CDR3 nucleotides are TGTGCCAGCTCACCCGGGACAGGGGGCACTGAAGCTTTCTTT. Its protein product is CASSPGTGGTEAFF.

This clonotype was seen more than once but under ten times. The chain combines TRBV7-9 with TRBJ1-4, with D possibly being TRBD1 (6 bases). This CDR3 region has 16 residues. Trimming removed 10 bases at V and 0 bases at J, with 18 bases between. CDR1 and CDR2 (germline): SEHNR, FQNEAQ (reference sequence). The CDR3 sequence is CAIPGQRFSTNEKLFF. As DNA, the CDR3 is TGTGCCATCCCGGGACAAAGATTTTCAACTAATGAAAAACTGTTTTTT.

The chain uses TRBV2 and TRBJ1-1; D unresolved. The CDR3 consists of 14 residues. Germline V gives CDR1 SNHLY, CDR2 FYNNEI. The ends were cut back, 3 bases at V and 5 bases at J, with 13 bases in the middle. Written as DNA, the CDR3 is TGTGCCAGCAGTGATCGAGGGAGTGATACTGAAGCTTTCTTT. It encodes CASSDRGSDTEAFF.

J is TRBJ2-1 and V is TRBV11-2; unclear D gene. Trimming shortened V by 1 base and J by 6 bases, and 13 bases separated the two germline ends. The CDR3 covers 15 residues. The germline V gene has CDR1 SGHAT and CDR2 FQNNGV. In DNA form, the CDR3 reads TGTGCCAGCAGCTTAGTGGGCCGCCGGGTCAATGAGCAGTTCTTC. Translating it yields CASSLVGRRVNEQFF.

This clonotype was counted a few times. The chain recombines TRBV9 with TRBJ2-7, with 7 nucleotides matching TRBD2. The CDR3 totals 17 residues. V shed 4 bases and J 2 bases; nucleotides not matched to a gene: 15. Per the germline V gene, CDR1 is SGDLS and CDR2 is YYNGEE. In DNA, the CDR3 is TGTGCCAGCAGCCCTGAGTATGGCGGGAGCAGGGCCTACGAGCAGTACTTC. This translates into CASSPEYGGSRAYEQYF.

The CDR3 bases are TGCAGTGTACCCCCCCGACAGGGTGTAGGAGAGCCCCAGCATTTT. Its protein is CSVPPRQGVGEPQHF. The chain joins TRBV20-1 to TRBJ1-5; TRBD1 agrees at 7 bases. CDR1 DFQATT and CDR2 SNEGSKA come from the germline V gene (reference sequence). V shed 7 bases, J shed 8 bases, and the junction held 17 bases outside the gene matches. The CDR3 spans 15 residues.

The chain's CDR3 is CAISRTGELFF. The CDR3 bases are TGTGCCATCAGCCGCACCGGGGAGCTGTTTTTT. The chain couples TRBV10-3 to TRBJ2-2; D gene uncertain. The CDR3 loop spans 11 amino acids. Germline V gene sequence: CDR1 ENHRY, CDR2 SYGVKD. The V and J ends lost 6 bases and 4 bases respectively, with 3 bases between them.

V usage is TRBV20-1 and J usage is TRBJ2-3; no definite D call. The CDR3 is made up of 12 amino acids. Germline V lookup: CDR1 DFQATT, CDR2 SNEGSKA (reference sequence). V lost 5 bases and J 2 bases, leaving 8 bases between the germline ends. CDR3 bases: TGCAGTGCTGGACCTCTCACAGATACGCAGTATTTT. Amino acids: CSAGPLTDTQYF.

This clonotype was seen a few times. The rearrangement uses TRBV29-1 and TRBJ1-2, with D uncertain. Trimming removed 4 bases from V and 11 bases from J, with 20 bases in between. The V gene's germline CDR1 is SQVTM and CDR2 ANQGSEA. CDR3 length equals 13 residues. The CDR3 DNA sequence: TGCAGCGTTGCCCTTGGCAGCGACCTTTCTTACACCTTC. This translates into CSVALGSDLSYTF.

A few counts support this clonotype. The V gene is TRBV6-5, the J gene TRBJ2-1, with 8 bases identical to TRBD2. The CDR3 is 18 amino acids. Germline V gives CDR1 MNHEY, CDR2 SVGAGI. V was pared by 5 bases and J by 3 bases, with 15 bases of the junction left unmatched. CDR3 coding DNA: TGTGCCAGCAGTGCCCATACCAACCGGGGGGGGGTCTACAATGAGCAGTTCTTC. Residues: CASSAHTNRGGVYNEQFF.

This clonotype was recorded a few times. The chain is built from TRBV19 and TRBJ2-5; D is perhaps TRBD1 (6 bases). Germline V CDR1 and CDR2: LNHDA, SQIVND (reference sequence). Trimming took off 2 bases at V and 4 bases at J, with 8 bases between the two ends. The CDR3 contains 13 residues. This CDR3 reads CASSITGSETQYF. The CDR3, as DNA: TGTGCCAGTAGTATAACAGGGTCAGAGACCCAGTACTTC.

This chain connects TRBV29-1 to TRBJ1-1; D gene uncertain. This CDR3 is 13 amino acids long. Germline lookup yields CDR1 SQVTM and CDR2 ANQGSEA. The V and J ends lost 4 bases and 4 bases respectively, with 13 bases between them. The CDR3: CSVVIFGSTEAFF. CDR3 coding DNA: TGCAGCGTTGTAATCTTCGGGAGCACTGAAGCTTTCTTT.

The CDR3 here is CASSFRGLAEETQYF. CDR3 nucleotide sequence: TGTGCCAGCAGCTTCAGGGGACTAGCGGAAGAGACCCAGTACTTC. The rearrangement joins TRBV7-9 to TRBJ2-5; TRBD2 matches at 11 bases. Germline V gene data show CDR1 as SEHNR and CDR2 as FQNEAQ (reference sequence). CDR3 length: 15 amino acids. V lost 3 bases and J lost 3; bases outside the gene matches: 3. Filled out from reference TRBV7-9 and TRBJ2-5, the complete variable domain reads DTGVSQNPRHKITKRGQNVTFRCDPISEHNRLYWYRQTLGQGPEFLTYFQNEAQLEKSRLLSDRFSAERPKGSFSTLEIQRTEQGDSAMYLCASSFRGLAEETQYFGPGTRLLVL.

This chain joins TRBV10-3 and TRBJ1-3; D may be TRBD1 (5 bases). Trimming stripped 6 bases from V and 0 bases from J, with 12 bases between. The CDR3 loop spans 15 amino acids. CDR1 and CDR2 from the germline V gene are ENHRY and SYGVKD. The CDR3, as DNA: TGTGCCATCAGACCCCGGGGGGACTCTGGAAACACCATATATTTT. Translating it yields CAIRPRGDSGNTIYF.

The chain recombines TRBV3-1 with TRBJ2-1; 11 bases match TRBD2. This CDR3 comprises 16 residues. Per the germline V gene, CDR1 is LGHDT and CDR2 is YNNKEL (reference sequence). V lost 0 bases, J lost 9 bases, and 7 bases stayed unmatched. As DNA, the CDR3 is TGTGCCAGCAGCCAAGATATGGCTAGCGGGAGGAGTGAGCAGTTCTTC. Translated: CASSQDMASGRSEQFF.

V is TRBV7-6 and J is TRBJ2-7; 11 positions agree with TRBD2. Germline values: CDR1 SGHVS, CDR2 FNYEAQ. V shed 4 bases and J 3 bases; nucleotides not matched to a gene: 8. This CDR3 contains 16 residues. CDR3 nucleotide sequence: TGTGCCAGCAGCTCCCTGACTAGCGGGACGCACTACGAGCAGTACTTC. Residues: CASSSLTSGTHYEQYF.

This clonotype was seen once. Possible read error: a much larger clone is one base away. The rearrangement links TRBV12-5 to TRBJ2-2; D may be TRBD1 or TRBD2 (5 bases each). The V end was cut by 7 bases, the J end by 9 bases, with 18 bases between. The CDR3 has 14 residues. Looked up from germline, CDR1 is LGHNT and CDR2 is FRNRAP. CDR3 loop: CASAQADIPRELFF. CDR3 DNA sequence: TGTGCTAGTGCCCAAGCGGACATTCCCAGGGAGCTGTTTTTT.

In its sample, this clonotype was seen a few times. The V gene is TRBV5-4, the J gene TRBJ1-1; no clear D gene. The CDR3 is made up of 11 amino acids. V was trimmed by 6 bases and J by 4 bases, leaving 7 bases between them. The germline gives CDR1 SGHNT, CDR2 YYREEE (reference sequence). This chain's CDR3 is CASTRGTEAFF. The CDR3, as DNA: TGTGCCAGCACCCGCGGCACTGAAGCTTTCTTT.